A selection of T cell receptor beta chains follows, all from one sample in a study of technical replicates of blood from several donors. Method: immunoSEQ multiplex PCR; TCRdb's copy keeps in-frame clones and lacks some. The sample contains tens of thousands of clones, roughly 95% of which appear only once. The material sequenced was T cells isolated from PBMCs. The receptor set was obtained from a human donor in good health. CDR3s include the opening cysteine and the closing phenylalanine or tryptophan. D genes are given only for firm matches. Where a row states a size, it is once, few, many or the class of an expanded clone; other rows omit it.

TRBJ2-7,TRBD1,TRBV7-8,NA,CASSLGQGAYEQYF,TGTGCCAGCAGCCTTGGACAGGGGGCCTACGAGCAGTACTTC
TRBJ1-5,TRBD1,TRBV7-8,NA,CASSRSGTGVANQPQHF,TGTGCCAGCAGCCGTTCCGGGACAGGGGTGGCCAATCAGCCCCAGCATTTT
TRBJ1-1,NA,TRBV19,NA,CASSIVTASTEAFF,TGTGCCAGTAGTATAGTCACAGCCTCCACTGAAGCTTTCTTT
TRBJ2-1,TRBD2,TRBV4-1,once,CASSQTLAVGSYNEQFF,TGCGCCAGCAGCCAAACTCTAGCGGTGGGCTCCTACAATGAGCAGTTCTTC
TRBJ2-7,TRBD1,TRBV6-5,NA,CASKGQPGSYEQYF,TGTGCCAGCAAGGGACAGCCGGGGTCCTACGAGCAGTACTTC
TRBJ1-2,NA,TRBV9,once,CASSVGQILNYGYTF,TGTGCCAGCAGCGTAGGTCAGATCCTTAACTATGGCTACACCTTC
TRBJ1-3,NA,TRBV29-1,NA,CSAREGGAGNTIYF,TGCAGCGCGAGGGAGGGGGGCGCTGGAAACACCATATATTTT
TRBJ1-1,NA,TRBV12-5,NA,CASGHPNRVTEAFF,TGTGCTAGTGGTCACCCCAACCGGGTCACTGAAGCTTTCTTT
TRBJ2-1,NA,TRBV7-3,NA,CASSLSLTNRDEQFF,TGTGCCAGCAGCCTTTCTCTAACTAACCGGGATGAGCAGTTCTTC
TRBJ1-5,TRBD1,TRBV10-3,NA,CASRQGGTNQPQHF,TGTGCCAGTAGACAGGGAGGTACCAATCAGCCCCAGCATTTT
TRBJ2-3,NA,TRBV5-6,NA,CASSLFSSTDTQYF,TGTGCCAGCAGCTTGTTTTCTTCCACAGATACGCAGTATTTT
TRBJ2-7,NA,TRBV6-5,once,CASSGDDYEQYF,TGTGCCAGCAGCGGAGACGATTACGAGCAGTACTTC
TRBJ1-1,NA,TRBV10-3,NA,CAIKVREEAAAFF,TGTGCCATCAAAGTACGGGAAGAGGCCGCGGCTTTCTTT
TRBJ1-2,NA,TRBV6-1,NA,CASRTTDYYGYTF,TGTGCCAGCAGGACGACAGACTACTATGGCTACACCTTC
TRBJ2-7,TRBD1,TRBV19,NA,CASTSGGAYEQYF,TGTGCCAGTACCTCAGGGGGCGCCTACGAGCAGTACTTC
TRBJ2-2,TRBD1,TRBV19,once,CASMYRGDPGELFF,TGTGCCAGTATGTACAGGGGGGACCCCGGGGAGCTGTTTTTT
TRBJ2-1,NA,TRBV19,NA,CASSIDRGSSYNEQFF,TGTGCCAGTAGTATAGATCGGGGTAGCTCCTACAATGAGCAGTTCTTC
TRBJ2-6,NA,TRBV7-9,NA,CASSLGQSAGANVLTF,TGTGCCAGCAGCCTGGGACAATCCGCTGGGGCCAACGTCCTGACTTTC
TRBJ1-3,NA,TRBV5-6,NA,CASSFGDPGNTIYF,TGTGCCAGCAGCTTCGGAGATCCTGGAAACACCATATATTTT
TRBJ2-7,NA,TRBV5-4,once,CASGEPDRGLRGEQYF,TGTGCCAGCGGGGAGCCCGACAGGGGACTAAGGGGCGAGCAGTACTTC
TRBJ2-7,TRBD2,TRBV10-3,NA,CAISESFSTSGIGYEQYF,TGTGCCATCAGTGAGTCTTTCTCGACTAGCGGGATTGGCTACGAGCAGTACTTC
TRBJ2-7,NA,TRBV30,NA,CAWKGAYEQYF,TGTGCCTGGAAGGGAGCCTACGAGCAGTACTTC
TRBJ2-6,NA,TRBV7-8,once,CASSLEWARTGANVLTF,TGTGCCAGCAGCTTAGAGTGGGCCAGGACAGGGGCCAACGTCCTGACTTTC
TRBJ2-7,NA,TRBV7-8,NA,CASSLGLAYEQYF,TGTGCCAGCAGCCTGGGACTGGCCTACGAGCAGTACTTC
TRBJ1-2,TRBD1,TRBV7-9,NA,CASSLGGQAANYGYTF,TGTGCCAGCAGCTTAGGAGGACAGGCGGCCAACTATGGCTACACCTTC
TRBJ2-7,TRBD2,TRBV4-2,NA,CASSTGGYEQYF,TGTGCCAGCTCTACGGGGGGCTACGAGCAGTACTTC
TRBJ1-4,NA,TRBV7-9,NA,CASSLVLGGDNEKLFF,TGTGCCAGCAGCTTAGTCCTCGGGGGAGATAATGAAAAACTGTTTTTT
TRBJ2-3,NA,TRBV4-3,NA,CASSQDHLFDSGGTDTQYF,TGCGCCAGCAGCCAAGATCATTTATTCGATAGCGGCGGCACAGATACGCAGTATTTT
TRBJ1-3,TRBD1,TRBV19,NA,CASSIDIQGAFGNTIYF,TGTGCCAGTAGTATAGATATACAGGGGGCATTCGGAAACACCATATATTTT
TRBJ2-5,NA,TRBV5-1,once,CASSLPSQETQYF,TGCGCCAGCAGCCTACCGTCACAAGAGACCCAGTACTTC
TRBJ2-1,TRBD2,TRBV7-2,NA,CASSLGGRRVDEQFF,TGTGCCAGCAGCTTAGGCGGGAGAAGGGTGGATGAGCAGTTCTTC
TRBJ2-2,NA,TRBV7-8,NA,CASSLVVSAGELFF,TGTGCCAGCAGCTTAGTGGTTTCGGCCGGGGAGCTGTTTTTT
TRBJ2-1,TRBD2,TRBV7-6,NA,CASSRSGSQNEQFF,TGTGCCAGCAGCCGGAGCGGGAGCCAGAATGAGCAGTTCTTC
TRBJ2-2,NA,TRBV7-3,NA,CASSSSYNTGELFF,TGTGCCAGCAGCTCTAGCTACAACACCGGGGAGCTGTTTTTT
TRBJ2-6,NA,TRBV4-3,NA,CASSQYDSSGANVLTF,TGCGCCAGCAGCCAATACGACAGCTCTGGGGCCAACGTCCTGACTTTC
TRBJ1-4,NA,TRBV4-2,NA,CASSQGVAELDPGEKLFF,TGTGCCAGCAGCCAAGGGGTGGCCGAGTTAGACCCGGGTGAAAAACTGTTTTTT
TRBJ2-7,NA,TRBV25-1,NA,CASSAGHLYEQYF,TGTGCCAGCAGTGCGGGACACCTATACGAGCAGTACTTC
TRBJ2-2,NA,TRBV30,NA,CAWSVDRDNTGELFF,TGTGCCTGGAGTGTAGACAGAGATAACACCGGGGAGCTGTTTTTT
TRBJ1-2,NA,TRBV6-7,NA,CASKLNYGYTF,TGTGCCAGTAAACTTAACTATGGCTACACCTTC
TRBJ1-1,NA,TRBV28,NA,CASSAGQRIWMNTEAFF,TGTGCCAGCAGTGCTGGACAGCGAATTTGGATGAACACTGAAGCTTTCTTT
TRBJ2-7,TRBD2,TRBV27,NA,CASSLGGSGRFYEQYF,TGTGCCAGCAGTTTGGGGGGTAGCGGGAGATTCTACGAGCAGTACTTC
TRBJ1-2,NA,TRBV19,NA,CASSSFHYGYTF,TGTGCCAGTAGTTCTTTTCACTATGGCTACACCTTC